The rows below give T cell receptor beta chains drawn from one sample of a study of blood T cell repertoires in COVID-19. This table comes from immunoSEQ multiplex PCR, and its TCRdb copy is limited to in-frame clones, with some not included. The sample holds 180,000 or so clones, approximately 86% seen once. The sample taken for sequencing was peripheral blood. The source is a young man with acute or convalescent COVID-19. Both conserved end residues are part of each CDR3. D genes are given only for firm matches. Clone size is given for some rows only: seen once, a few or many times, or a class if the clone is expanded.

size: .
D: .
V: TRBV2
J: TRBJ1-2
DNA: TGTGCCAGCAGTCCAGATTATGGCTACACCTTC
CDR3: CASSPDYGYTF

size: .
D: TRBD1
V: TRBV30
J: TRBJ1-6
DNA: TGTGCCTGGAGGGGACAGGGAAGAGGGTCACCCCTCCACTTT
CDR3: CAWRGQGRGSPLHF

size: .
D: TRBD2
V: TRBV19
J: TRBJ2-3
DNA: TGTGCCCGAGTCCCGGGACTAGCGACTAGCACAGATACGCAGTATTTT
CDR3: CARVPGLATSTDTQYF

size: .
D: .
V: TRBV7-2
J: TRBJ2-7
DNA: TGTGCCAGCAGCCCCCGGGCGATGACAGGCGGAGGGCAGTACTTC
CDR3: CASSPRAMTGGGQYF

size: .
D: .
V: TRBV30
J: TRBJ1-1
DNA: TGTGCCTGGGAAGACACGATGAACACTGAAGCTTTCTTT
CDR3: CAWEDTMNTEAFF

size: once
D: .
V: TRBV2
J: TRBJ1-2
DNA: TGTGCCAGCAGTGAAGCGGAGGGAAACTATGGCTACACCTTC
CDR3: CASSEAEGNYGYTF

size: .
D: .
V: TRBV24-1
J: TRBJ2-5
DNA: TGTGCCACCAGTGATCAAGCGGGCCCCCAAACCCAGTACTTC
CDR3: CATSDQAGPQTQYF

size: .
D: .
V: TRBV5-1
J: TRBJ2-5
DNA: TGCGCCAGCACCGTTTCGCAGGGTAAAGAGACCCAGTACTTC
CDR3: CASTVSQGKETQYF

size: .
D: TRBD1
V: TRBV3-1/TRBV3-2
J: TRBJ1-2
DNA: TGTGCCAGCAGCCAAAGGCGGGGACAGGGGAGTTTGGGCACCTTC
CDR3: CASSQRRGQGSLGTF

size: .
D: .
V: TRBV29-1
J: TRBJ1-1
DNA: TGCAGCGTACAATTCCAGGCTTCAAGCACTGAAGCTTTCTTT
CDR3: CSVQFQASSTEAFF

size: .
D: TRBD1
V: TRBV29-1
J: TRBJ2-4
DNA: TGCAGCGTGGCTCCCGCCGACAGGGCCTGGAACATTCAGTACTTC
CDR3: CSVAPADRAWNIQYF

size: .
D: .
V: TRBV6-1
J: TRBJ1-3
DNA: TGTGCCAGCAGTGACGGGGGGTCTGGAAACACCATATATTTT
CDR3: CASSDGGSGNTIYF

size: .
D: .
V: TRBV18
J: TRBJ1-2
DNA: TGTGCCAGCTCACAGGACAGCTATGGCTACACCTTC
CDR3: CASSQDSYGYTF

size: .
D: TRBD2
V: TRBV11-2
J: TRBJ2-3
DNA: TGTGCCAGCAGAGCGGGGGGCAGGGCAGATACGCAGTATTTT
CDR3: CASRAGGRADTQYF

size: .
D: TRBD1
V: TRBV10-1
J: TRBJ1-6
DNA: TGCGCCAGCAAGGGACAGGGGAATAATTCACCCCTCCACTTT
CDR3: CASKGQGNNSPLHF

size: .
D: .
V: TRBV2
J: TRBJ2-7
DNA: TGTGCCAGCAGTGTCCACCGGGACACATACGAGCAGTACTTC
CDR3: CASSVHRDTYEQYF

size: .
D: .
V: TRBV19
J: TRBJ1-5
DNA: TGTGCCAGTAGTGGTGGGGCCAATCAGCCCCAGCATTTT
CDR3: CASSGGANQPQHF

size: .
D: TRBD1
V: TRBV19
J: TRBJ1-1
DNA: TGTGCCAGTAGGACAGGGGGCACTGAAGCTTTCTTT
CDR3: CASRTGGTEAFF

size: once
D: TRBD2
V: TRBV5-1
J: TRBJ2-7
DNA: TGCGCCAGCAGCATAACCGGGACTAGCGGGGTTTACGAGCAGTACTTC
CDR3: CASSITGTSGVYEQYF

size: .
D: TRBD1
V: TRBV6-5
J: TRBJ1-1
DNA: TGTGCCACAAAGGGACAGTCGAACACTGAAGCTTTCTTT
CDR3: CATKGQSNTEAFF

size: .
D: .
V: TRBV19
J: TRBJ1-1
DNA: TGTGCCAGTAGTGCCGGACAGAACACTGAAGCTTTCTTT
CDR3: CASSAGQNTEAFF

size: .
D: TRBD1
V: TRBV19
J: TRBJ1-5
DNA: TGTGCCAGTACCAGGACAGGGTACGGTGGCAATCAGCCCCAGCATTTT
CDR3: CASTRTGYGGNQPQHF

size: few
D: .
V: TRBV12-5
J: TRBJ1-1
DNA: TGTGCTAGTGGGGGCCCGGGACACAGCACTGAAGCTTTCTTT
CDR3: CASGGPGHSTEAFF

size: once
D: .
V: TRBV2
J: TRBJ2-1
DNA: TGTGCCAGCAAAACAGGGATTGACTACAATGAGCAGTTCTTC
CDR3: CASKTGIDYNEQFF

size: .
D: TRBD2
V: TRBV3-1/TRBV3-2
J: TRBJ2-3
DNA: TGTGCCAGCAGCCAAGAGGGACTAGCGGGGGGGGGCACAGATACGCAGTATTTT
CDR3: CASSQEGLAGGGTDTQYF

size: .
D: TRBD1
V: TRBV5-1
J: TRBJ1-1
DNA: TGCGCCAGCAGCTCGGGACAGACGAACACTGAAGCTTTCTTT
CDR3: CASSSGQTNTEAFF

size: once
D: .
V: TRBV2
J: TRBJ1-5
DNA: TGTGCCAGCCACATCACAGGAAATCAGCCCCAGCATTTT
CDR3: CASHITGNQPQHF

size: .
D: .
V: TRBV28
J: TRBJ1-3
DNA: TGTGCCAGCAGTTTAATAACAGGGTCTGGAAACACCATATATTTT
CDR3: CASSLITGSGNTIYF

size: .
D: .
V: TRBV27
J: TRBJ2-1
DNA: TGTGCCAGCAGTTACTACACGGGATATGAGCAGTTCTTC
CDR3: CASSYYTGYEQFF

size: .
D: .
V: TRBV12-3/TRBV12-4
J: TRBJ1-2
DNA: TGTGCCAGCAGGTTCGGGAGCGGTGGCTACACCTTC
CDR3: CASRFGSGGYTF

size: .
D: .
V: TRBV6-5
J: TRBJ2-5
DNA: TGTGCCAGCGGGCCGGGGAGCTTCACCTCAGAGACCCAGTACTTC
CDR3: CASGPGSFTSETQYF

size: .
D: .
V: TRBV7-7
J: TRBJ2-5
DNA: TGTGCCAGCAGCTTAGGAGCCCCCCTGGGGGGAGTGGAGACCCAGTACTTC
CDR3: CASSLGAPLGGVETQYF

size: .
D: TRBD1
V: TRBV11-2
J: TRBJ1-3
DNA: TGTGCCAGCAGCTCGGGACAGCCTGGAAACACCATATATTTT
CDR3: CASSSGQPGNTIYF

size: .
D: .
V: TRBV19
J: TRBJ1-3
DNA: TGTGCCAGTATGGTGTCCAGTTTCTCTGGAAACACCATATATTTT
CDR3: CASMVSSFSGNTIYF

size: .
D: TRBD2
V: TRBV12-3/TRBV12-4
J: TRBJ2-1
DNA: TGTGCCAGCAGTAGAGCGGGAAATGAGCAGTTCTTC
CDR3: CASSRAGNEQFF

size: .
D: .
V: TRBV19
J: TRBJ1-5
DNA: TGTGCCAGTAGTATAGAGGGCAGGGGTCATCAGCCCCAGCATTTT
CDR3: CASSIEGRGHQPQHF

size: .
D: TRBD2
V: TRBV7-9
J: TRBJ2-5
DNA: TGTGCCGCAGAGACCTCGGGCGGGAGGTATGAGACCCAGTACTTC
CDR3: CAAETSGGRYETQYF

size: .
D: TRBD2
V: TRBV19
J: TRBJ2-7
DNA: TGTGCCAGTAGTATAAGCGGGGGTACCTACGAGCAGTACTTC
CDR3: CASSISGGTYEQYF

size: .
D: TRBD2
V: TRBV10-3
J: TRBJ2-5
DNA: TGTGCCACGTCCCCCCCTAGCGGGGGCCAAGAGACCCAGTACTTC
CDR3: CATSPPSGGQETQYF

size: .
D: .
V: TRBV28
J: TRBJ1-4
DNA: TGTGCCAGCAGTTTATGGCTGATGGGCAATGAAAAACTGTTTTTT
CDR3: CASSLWLMGNEKLFF

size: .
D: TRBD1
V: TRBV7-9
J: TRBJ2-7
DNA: TGTGCCAGCAGCGCCGTCCTACAGGGGACCGACTACGAGCAGTACTTC
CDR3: CASSAVLQGTDYEQYF

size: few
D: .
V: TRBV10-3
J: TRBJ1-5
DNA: TGTGCCATCAGTGAGTCAGGCCAGGGTAGCAATCAGCCCCAGCATTTT
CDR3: CAISESGQGSNQPQHF

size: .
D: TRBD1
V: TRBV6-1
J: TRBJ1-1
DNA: TGTGCCAGCAGTGACAGACAGGGCACTGAAGCTTTCTTT
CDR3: CASSDRQGTEAFF

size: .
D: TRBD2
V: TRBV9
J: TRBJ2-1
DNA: TGTGCCAGCAGCCCGCCGGGGGGGGATTACAATGAGCAGTTCTTC
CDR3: CASSPPGGDYNEQFF

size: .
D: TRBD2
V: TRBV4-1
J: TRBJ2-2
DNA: TGCGCCAGCAGACCCGGACTAGCGGGGGGGCGAGGGACCGGGGAGCTGTTTTTT
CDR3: CASRPGLAGGRGTGELFF

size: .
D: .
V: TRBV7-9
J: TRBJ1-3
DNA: TGTGCCAGCAGCTCCTCCGGGATCTCTGGAAACACCATATATTTT
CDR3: CASSSSGISGNTIYF

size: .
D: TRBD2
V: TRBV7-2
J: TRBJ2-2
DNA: TGTGCCAGCAGCTCCCGGACTAGCGGGGGGACCGGGGAGCTGTTTTTT
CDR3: CASSSRTSGGTGELFF

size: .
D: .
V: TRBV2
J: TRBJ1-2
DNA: TGTGCCAGCAGTGGGTCGAGCTATGGCTACACCTTC
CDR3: CASSGSSYGYTF

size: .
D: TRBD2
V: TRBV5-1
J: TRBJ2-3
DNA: TGCGCCAACCCGGTAAGCGGGGGGGCGGAAGATACGCAGTATTTT
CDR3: CANPVSGGAEDTQYF

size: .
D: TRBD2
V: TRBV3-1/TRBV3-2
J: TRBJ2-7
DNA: TGTGCCAGCAGCCCCGATATTGGGGACTACACCTACGAGCAGTACTTC
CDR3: CASSPDIGDYTYEQYF

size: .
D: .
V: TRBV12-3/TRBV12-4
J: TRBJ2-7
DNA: TGTGCCAGCAGTTTAGGTCTGACGGGCGAGCAGTACTTC
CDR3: CASSLGLTGEQYF

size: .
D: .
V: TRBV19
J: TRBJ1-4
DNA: TGTGCCAGTAGTATACCACCGGGGGGGGCCTTTACAACTAATGAAAAACTGTTTTTT
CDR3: CASSIPPGGAFTTNEKLFF

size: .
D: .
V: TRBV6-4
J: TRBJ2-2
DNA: TGTGCCAGCAGTTATTACCCGGCGAGGACCGGGGAGCTGTTTTTT
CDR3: CASSYYPARTGELFF

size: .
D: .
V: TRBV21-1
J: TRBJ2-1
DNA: TGTGCCAGCAGCTGCCATTCTAGCGGGGGGGCATATGAGCAGTTCTTC
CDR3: CASSCHSSGGAYEQFF

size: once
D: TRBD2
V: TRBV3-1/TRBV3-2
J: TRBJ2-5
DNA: TGTGCCAGCAGCCAAGGGGGACTAGCGGGGGGCCTGCAAGAGACCCAGTACTTC
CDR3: CASSQGGLAGGLQETQYF

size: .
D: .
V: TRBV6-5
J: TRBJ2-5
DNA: TGTGCCAGCAGTTATTACCAGGGGCGCCGGGAGACCCAGTACTTC
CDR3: CASSYYQGRRETQYF

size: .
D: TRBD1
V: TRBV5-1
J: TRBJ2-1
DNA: TGCGCCAGCAGCTTGGCAGGGGGCAGGCTACCGGGGAATGAGCAGTTCTTC
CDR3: CASSLAGGRLPGNEQFF

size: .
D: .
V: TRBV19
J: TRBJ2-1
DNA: TGTGCCAGTAGTATTGGGCGGGGCGAGTACAATGAGCAGTTCTTC
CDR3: CASSIGRGEYNEQFF

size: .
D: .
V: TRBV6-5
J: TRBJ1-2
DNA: TGTGCCAGCAGTTACTCGACGGGTAGTTTAAACTATGGCTACACCTTC
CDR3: CASSYSTGSLNYGYTF